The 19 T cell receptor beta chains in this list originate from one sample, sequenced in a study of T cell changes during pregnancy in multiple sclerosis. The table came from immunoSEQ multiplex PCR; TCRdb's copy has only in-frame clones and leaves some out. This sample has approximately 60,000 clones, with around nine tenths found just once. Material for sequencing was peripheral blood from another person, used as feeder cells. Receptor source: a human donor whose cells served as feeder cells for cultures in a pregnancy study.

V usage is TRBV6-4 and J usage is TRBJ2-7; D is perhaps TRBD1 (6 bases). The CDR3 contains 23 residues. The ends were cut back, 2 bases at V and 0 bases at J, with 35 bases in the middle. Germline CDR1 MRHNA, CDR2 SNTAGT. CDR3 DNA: TGTGCCAGCAGTGACCCTCTGAAGATGGCGGACAGCGCCAAACATCCAAGCTCCTACGAGCAGTACTTC. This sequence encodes CASSDPLKMADSAKHPSSYEQYF.

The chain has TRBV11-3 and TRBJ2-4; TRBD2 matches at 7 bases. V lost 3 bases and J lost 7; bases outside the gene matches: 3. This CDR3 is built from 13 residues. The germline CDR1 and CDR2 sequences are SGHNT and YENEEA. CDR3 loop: CASSFSGGNIQYF. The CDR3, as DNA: TGTGCCAGCAGCTTCTCCGGGGGGAACATTCAGTACTTC.

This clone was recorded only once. DNA for the CDR3: TGTGCCAGTAGTTTCCTTTTTGGTGACACTGAAGCTTTCTTT. This gives the protein CASSFLFGDTEAFF. This chain uses TRBV19 with TRBJ1-1, with D hard to call. V gave up 5 bases and J gave up 3 bases, with 13 bases separating them. Germline V gene lookup returns CDR1 LNHDA and CDR2 SQIVND (reference sequence). The CDR3 covers 14 residues.

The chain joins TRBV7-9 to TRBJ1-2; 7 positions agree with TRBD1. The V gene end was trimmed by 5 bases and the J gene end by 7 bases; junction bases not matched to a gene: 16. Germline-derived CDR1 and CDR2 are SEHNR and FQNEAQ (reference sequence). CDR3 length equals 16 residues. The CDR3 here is CASSPGTARRGVGYTF. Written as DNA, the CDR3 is TGTGCCAGCAGCCCCGGGACAGCGAGAAGAGGGGTTGGCTACACCTTC.

Here the CDR3 reads CASSLVPVGGDYNSPLHF. As DNA, the CDR3 is TGTGCCAGCAGCTTAGTCCCGGTAGGAGGGGATTATAATTCACCCCTCCACTTT. J is TRBJ1-6 and V is TRBV7-2; D is perhaps TRBD1 (5 bases). This CDR3 has 18 amino acids. Germline CDR1 is SGHTA and CDR2 is FQGNSA. The V gene lost 1 base and the J gene lost 4 bases, with 17 bases spanning the gap.

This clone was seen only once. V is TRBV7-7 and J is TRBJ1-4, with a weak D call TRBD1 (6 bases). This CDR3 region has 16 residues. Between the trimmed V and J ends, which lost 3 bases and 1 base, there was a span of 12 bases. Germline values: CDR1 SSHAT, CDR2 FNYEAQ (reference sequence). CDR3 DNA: TGTGCCAGCAGCTTCCGGGGGCGAGAAACTAATGAAAAACTGTTTTTT. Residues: CASSFRGRETNEKLFF.

The CDR3 DNA is TGTGCCAGCAGCTTAACTCCGAATTCACCCCTCCACTTT. It encodes CASSLTPNSPLHF. The gene calls are TRBV7-9 and TRBJ1-6; D remains unclear. Trimming shortened V by 2 bases and J by 7 bases, and 6 bases separated the two germline ends. Germline V gene data show CDR1 as SEHNR and CDR2 as FQNEAQ (reference sequence). CDR3 length: 13 residues.

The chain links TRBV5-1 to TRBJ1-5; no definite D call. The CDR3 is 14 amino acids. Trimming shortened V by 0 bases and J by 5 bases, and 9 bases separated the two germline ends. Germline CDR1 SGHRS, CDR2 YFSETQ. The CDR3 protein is CASSLGNQDQPQHF. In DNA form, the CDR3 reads TGCGCCAGCAGCTTGGGGAACCAGGATCAGCCCCAGCATTTT.

The chain's CDR3 is CASSLRDRENEQFF. The CDR3 DNA sequence: TGTGCCAGCAGCTTACGGGACAGGGAGAATGAGCAGTTCTTC. V and J are TRBV9 and TRBJ2-1; 9 nucleotides match TRBD1. CDR1 is SGDLS, CDR2 YYNGEE, per germline. The CDR3 covers 14 residues. J gave up 7 bases and V 4 bases, and 6 bases lay outside the gene matches.

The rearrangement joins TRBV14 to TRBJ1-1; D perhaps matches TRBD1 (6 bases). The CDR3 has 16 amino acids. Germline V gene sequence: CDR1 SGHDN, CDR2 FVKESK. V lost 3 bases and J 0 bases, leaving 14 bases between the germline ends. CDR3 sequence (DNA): TGTGCCAGCAGCCAGGGGCCGGGACACCTGAACACTGAAGCTTTCTTT. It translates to CASSQGPGHLNTEAFF.

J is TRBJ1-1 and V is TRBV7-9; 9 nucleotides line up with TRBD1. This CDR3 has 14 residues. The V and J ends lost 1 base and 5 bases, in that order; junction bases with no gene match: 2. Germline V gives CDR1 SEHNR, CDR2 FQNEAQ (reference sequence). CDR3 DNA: TGTGCCAGCAGCTTAGGACAGGGGGAGACTGAAGCTTTCTTT. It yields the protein CASSLGQGETEAFF. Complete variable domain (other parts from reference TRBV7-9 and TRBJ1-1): DTGVSQNPRHKITKRGQNVTFRCDPISEHNRLYWYRQTLGQGPEFLTYFQNEAQLEKSRLLSDRFSAERPKGSFSTLEIQRTEQGDSAMYLCASSLGQGETEAFFGQGTRLTVV.

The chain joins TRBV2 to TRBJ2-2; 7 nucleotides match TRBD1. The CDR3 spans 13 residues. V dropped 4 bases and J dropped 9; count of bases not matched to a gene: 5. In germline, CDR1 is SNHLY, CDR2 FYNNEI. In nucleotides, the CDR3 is TGTGCCAGCAGTGGTGGGGACAGCCGGGAGCTGTTTTTT. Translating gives CASSGGDSRELFF. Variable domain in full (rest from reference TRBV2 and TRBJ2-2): EPEVTQTPSHQVTQMGQEVILRCVPISNHLYFYWYRQILGQKVEFLVSFYNNEISEKSEIFDDQFSVERPDGSNFTLKIRSTKLEDSAMYFCASSGGDSRELFFGEGSRLTVL.

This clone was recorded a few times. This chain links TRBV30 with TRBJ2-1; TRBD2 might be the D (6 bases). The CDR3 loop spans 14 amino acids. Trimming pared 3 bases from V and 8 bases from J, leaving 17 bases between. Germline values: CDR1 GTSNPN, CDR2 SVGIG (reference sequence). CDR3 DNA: TGTGCCTGGAGGAGGACGGGAGACAGCGATGAGCAGTTCTTC. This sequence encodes CAWRRTGDSDEQFF.

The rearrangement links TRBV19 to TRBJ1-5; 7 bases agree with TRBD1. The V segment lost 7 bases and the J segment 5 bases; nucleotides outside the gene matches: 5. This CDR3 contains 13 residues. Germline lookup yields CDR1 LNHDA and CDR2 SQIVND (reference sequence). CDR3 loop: CASTGTGDQPQHF. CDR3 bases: TGTGCCAGTACGGGAACAGGGGATCAGCCCCAGCATTTT.

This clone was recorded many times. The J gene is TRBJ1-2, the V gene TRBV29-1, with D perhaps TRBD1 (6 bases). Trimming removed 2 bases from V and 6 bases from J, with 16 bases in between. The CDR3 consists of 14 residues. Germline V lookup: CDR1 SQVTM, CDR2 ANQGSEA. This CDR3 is CSVEFGEGEDGYTF. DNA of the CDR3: TGCAGCGTTGAATTCGGGGAGGGGGAGGATGGCTACACCTTC.

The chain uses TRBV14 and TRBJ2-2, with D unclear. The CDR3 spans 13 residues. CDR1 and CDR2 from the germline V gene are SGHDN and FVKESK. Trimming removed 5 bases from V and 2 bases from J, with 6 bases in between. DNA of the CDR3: TGTGCCAGCAGCTACATAAACACCGGGGAGCTGTTTTTT. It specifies CASSYINTGELFF.

For the CDR3, the DNA is TGTGCCAGCAGTTTTTTCTTGAACACTGAAGCTTTCTTT. Its protein is CASSFFLNTEAFF. The chain has TRBV27 and TRBJ1-1, with no clear D. This CDR3 has 13 amino acids. Germline CDR1 and CDR2: MNHEY and SMNVEV (reference sequence). V lost 3 bases and J lost 0, with 5 bases in between.

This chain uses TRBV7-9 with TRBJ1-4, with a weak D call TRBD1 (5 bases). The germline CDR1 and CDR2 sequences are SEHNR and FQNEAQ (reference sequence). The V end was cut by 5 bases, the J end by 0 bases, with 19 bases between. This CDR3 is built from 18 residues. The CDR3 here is CASSPNRWGKTTNEKLFF. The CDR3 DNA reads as TGTGCCAGCAGCCCAAATAGGTGGGGGAAAACAACTAATGAAAAACTGTTTTTT. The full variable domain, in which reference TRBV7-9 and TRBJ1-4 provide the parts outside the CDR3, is DTGVSQNPRHKITKRGQNVTFRCDPISEHNRLYWYRQTLGQGPEFLTYFQNEAQLEKSRLLSDRFSAERPKGSFSTLEIQRTEQGDSAMYLCASSPNRWGKTTNEKLFFGSGTQLSVL.

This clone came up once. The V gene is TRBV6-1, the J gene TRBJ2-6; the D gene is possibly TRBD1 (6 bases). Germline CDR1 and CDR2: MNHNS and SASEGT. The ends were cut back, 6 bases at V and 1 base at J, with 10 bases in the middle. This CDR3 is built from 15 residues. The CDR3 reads CASSTTGSGANVLTF. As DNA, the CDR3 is TGTGCCAGCAGCACCACAGGGTCTGGGGCCAACGTCCTGACTTTC.